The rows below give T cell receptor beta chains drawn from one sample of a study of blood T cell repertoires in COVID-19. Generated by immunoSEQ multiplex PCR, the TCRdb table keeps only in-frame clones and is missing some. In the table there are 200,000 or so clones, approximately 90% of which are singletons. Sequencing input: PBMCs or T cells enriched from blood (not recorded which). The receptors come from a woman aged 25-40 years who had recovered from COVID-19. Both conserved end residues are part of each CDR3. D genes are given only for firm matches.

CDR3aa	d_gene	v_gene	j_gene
CASSLVVSYEQYF	.	TRBV5-1	TRBJ2-7
CASSQEGYLFHEQFF	.	TRBV5-1	TRBJ2-1
CASSLVLNEKLFF	.	TRBV28	TRBJ1-4
CASMSGGLGNQPQHF	.	TRBV2	TRBJ1-5
CASSLVRRGTEAFF	.	TRBV11-2	TRBJ1-1
CASSGGGGPYEQYF	TRBD2	TRBV19	TRBJ2-7
CASSFGENTEAFF	.	TRBV7-6	TRBJ1-1
CASSQDRGGDSPLHF	.	TRBV4-3	TRBJ1-6
CASSSYGITNEKLFF	.	TRBV27	TRBJ1-4
CAISDIGQGNTEAFF	TRBD1	TRBV10-3	TRBJ1-1
CASSDGSGEYETQYF	.	TRBV4-1	TRBJ2-5
CASSQEGATEAFF	.	TRBV11-3	TRBJ1-1
CASRRGTSTSGGPEETQYF	TRBD2	TRBV5-1	TRBJ2-5
CASKRQHNEQFF	.	TRBV6-4	TRBJ2-1
CASSLGQSNQPQHF	.	TRBV5-1	TRBJ1-5
CASSPDRGGQPQHF	TRBD1	TRBV7-2	TRBJ1-5
CASSQAIFFISSRQETQYF	.	TRBV4-1	TRBJ2-5
CATSRQTGGGWYEQYF	TRBD1	TRBV15	TRBJ2-7
CASSLADPGQGFGYTF	TRBD1	TRBV5-1	TRBJ1-2
CASSAIRGRTETQYF	TRBD1	TRBV2	TRBJ2-5
CASSKLAGGPNEQFF	TRBD2	TRBV7-2	TRBJ2-1
CASSYGSGYGYTF	.	TRBV6-2/TRBV6-3	TRBJ1-2
CASSLERRTYEQYF	.	TRBV5-1	TRBJ2-7
CASSPGQGAYGYTF	TRBD1	TRBV7-3	TRBJ1-2
CASSSQEESSGGAADTQYF	TRBD2	TRBV3-1/TRBV3-2	TRBJ2-3
CASSIGTGGVNTEAFF	TRBD1	TRBV19	TRBJ1-1
CASSQDRAFGTDTEAFF	TRBD1	TRBV4-2	TRBJ1-1
CASSLGQGAYNEQFF	TRBD1	TRBV7-9	TRBJ2-1
CASSWVLAGVTDTQYF	TRBD2	TRBV2	TRBJ2-3
CASSFLGGGEGNTIYF	TRBD1	TRBV5-6	TRBJ1-3
CASRTRPGTGNTIYF	.	TRBV6-5	TRBJ1-3
CAISEGLGLAGQETQYF	TRBD2	TRBV10-3	TRBJ2-5
CASSVDRTQYGYTF	.	TRBV9	TRBJ1-2
CASSLSGQLNQPQHF	TRBD1	TRBV7-2	TRBJ1-5
CSVHRAGDEKLFF	.	TRBV29-1	TRBJ1-4
CASSDGTPGEQFF	.	TRBV9	TRBJ2-1
CASSQDHRGPYEQYF	TRBD1	TRBV4-3	TRBJ2-7
CASSYRQHTEAFF	.	TRBV7-7	TRBJ1-1
CASRTSGGPYYNEQFF	TRBD2	TRBV10-2	TRBJ2-1
CASSSREGNTDTQYF	TRBD2	TRBV9	TRBJ2-3
CSVAGGSDSGNTIYF	.	TRBV29-1	TRBJ1-3
CASKGTAGRYEQYF	TRBD1	TRBV7-7	TRBJ2-7
CASSDSTRGAGDTEAFF	.	TRBV6-4	TRBJ1-1
CASSLGTGSYNEQFF	TRBD1	TRBV5-8	TRBJ2-1
CASSLTRPGQGYGYTF	TRBD1	TRBV5-1	TRBJ1-2
CASSLYQDRGGSYEQYF	TRBD1	TRBV6-6	TRBJ2-7
CASKLRGKLNSGANVLTF	TRBD1	TRBV27	TRBJ2-6
CASSLDRDEKLFF	.	TRBV11-2	TRBJ1-4
CASSFRDREGDQPQHF	TRBD1	TRBV5-1	TRBJ1-5
CASSMQVRNTEAFF	.	TRBV19	TRBJ1-1
CASSLSDFSGYTF	.	TRBV12-3/TRBV12-4	TRBJ1-2
CASMVGGDYNEQFF	TRBD2	TRBV19	TRBJ2-1
CASSEGSYGYTF	.	TRBV25-1	TRBJ1-2
CASSESGVDTGELFF	.	TRBV2	TRBJ2-2
CASSSVSGTSGKETQYF	TRBD2	TRBV7-2	TRBJ2-5
CASSLWPGQLYNEQFF	TRBD1	TRBV6-2/TRBV6-3	TRBJ2-1
CASGTATGSDTQYF	TRBD1	TRBV12-5	TRBJ2-3
CSVRGWPEAFF	.	TRBV20-1	TRBJ1-1